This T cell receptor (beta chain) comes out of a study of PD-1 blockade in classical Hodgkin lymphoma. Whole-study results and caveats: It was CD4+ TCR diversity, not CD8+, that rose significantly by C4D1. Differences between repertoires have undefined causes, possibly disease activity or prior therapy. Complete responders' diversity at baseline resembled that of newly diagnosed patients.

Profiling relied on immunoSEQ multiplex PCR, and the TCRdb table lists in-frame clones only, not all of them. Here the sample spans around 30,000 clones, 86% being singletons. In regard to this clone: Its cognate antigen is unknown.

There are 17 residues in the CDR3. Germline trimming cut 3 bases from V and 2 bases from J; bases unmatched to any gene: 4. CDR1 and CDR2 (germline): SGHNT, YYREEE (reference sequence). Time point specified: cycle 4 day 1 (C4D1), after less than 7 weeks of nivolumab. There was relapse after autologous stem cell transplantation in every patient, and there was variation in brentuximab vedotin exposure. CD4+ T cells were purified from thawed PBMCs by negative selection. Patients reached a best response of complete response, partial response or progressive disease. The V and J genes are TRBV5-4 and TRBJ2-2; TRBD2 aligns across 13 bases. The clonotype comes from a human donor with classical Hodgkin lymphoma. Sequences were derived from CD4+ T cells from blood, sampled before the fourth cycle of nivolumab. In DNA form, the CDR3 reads TGTGCCAGCAGCTCCGGGACTAGCGGGGCAAACACCGGGGAGCTGTTTTTT. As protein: CASSSGTSGANTGELFF.